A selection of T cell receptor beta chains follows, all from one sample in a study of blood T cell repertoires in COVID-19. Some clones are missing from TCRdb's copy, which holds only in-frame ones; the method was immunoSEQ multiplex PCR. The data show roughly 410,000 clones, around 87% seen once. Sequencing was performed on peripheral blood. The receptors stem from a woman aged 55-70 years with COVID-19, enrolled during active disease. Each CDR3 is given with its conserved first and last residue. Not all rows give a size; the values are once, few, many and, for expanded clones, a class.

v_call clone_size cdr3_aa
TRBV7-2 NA CASNPTGRDYGYTF
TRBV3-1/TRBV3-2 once CASSPNGGGTEAFF
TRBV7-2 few CASSSFNYGYTF
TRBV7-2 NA CASSTEAGYGYTF
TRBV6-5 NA CASSQTGGPGGPLHF
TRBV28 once CASSETAGSPPQAFF
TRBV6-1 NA CASTERGGEQFF
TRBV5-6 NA CASRAGSSGNTIYF
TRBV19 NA CASSAGQGEKLFF
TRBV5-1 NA CASSFTGLTLPQETQYF
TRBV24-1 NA CATSARAGGPLHF
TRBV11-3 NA CASSLRGNTEAFF
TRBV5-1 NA CASSIPGGYGYTF
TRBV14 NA CASSHLTSGQETQYF
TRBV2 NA CASSHGTSGGGTDTQYF
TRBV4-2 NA CASSQDPPGSNYGYTF
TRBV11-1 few CASSPSGTHNTGELFF
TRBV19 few CASSRRRGQGESEAFF
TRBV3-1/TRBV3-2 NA CASSQGTGGNSPLHF
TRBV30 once CAWSRLDVGEQFF
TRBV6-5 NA CASSSGWGTGGTEAFF
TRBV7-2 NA CASRPRGGTTRGTDTQYF
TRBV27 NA CASMPWGGSDGYTF
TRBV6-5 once CASKRTGETGELFF
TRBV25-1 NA CASSPKGTGGFGANVLTF
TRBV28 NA CASSSFPGWTITDTQYF
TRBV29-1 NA CSVDWGTGGNQPQHF
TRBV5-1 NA CASRTTSGGKDTQYF
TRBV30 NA CAWSDSRGPGNQPQHF
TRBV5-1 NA CASSLAGGRETQYF
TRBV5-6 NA CASSLLAEKNYGYTF
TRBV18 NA CASSPSVTGNYGYTF
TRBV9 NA CASSVGDRGPTSPLHF
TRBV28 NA CASSPAGTSGGELFF
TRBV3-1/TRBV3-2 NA CASSQARRTDTQYF
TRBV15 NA CATSRPGWATNEKLFF
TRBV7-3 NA CASSSTGFNTEAFF
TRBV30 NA CAWTQGGAKNIQYF
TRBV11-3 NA CASSQGSGESTEAFF
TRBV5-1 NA CASSQTGLDEKLFF
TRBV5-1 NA CASSTDRARVNTEAFF
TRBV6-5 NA CASTKSPYNSPLHF
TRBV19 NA CASSLGQINQPQHF
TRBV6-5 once CASSYPGNTEAFF
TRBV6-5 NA CASRLAARDTQYF
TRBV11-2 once CASSLGQSGTEAFF
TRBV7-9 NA CASSLVQGGTNEKLFF
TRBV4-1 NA CASSQDGTSGDNEQFF
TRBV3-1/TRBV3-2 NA CASSHQGVNEQYF
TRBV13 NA CASSFSGVSGELFF
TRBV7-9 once CASSPSRGPTGELFF
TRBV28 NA CASSQGQYYEQYF
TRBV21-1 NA CASRGDKAQHF
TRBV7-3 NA CASSTDRAHGYTF
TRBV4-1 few CASSQDPNSFYGYTF
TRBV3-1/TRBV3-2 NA CASSQALGQTNYGYTF
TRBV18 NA CASSMNLPRAGNTIYF